The T cell receptor beta chain described here comes from a study of cytomegalovirus exposure and HLA in healthy donors. Study outcomes and limitations: The study listed roughly 160 cytomegalovirus-associated TCR beta chains. Later, an analysis showed that TCR beta chains associated with HLA were more clonally expanded than others that were equally common.

When sampled, the donors appeared nominally healthy, though they likely had unrecorded immune exposures. The PCR was carried out with 60 Vbeta primers and 13 Jbeta primers. The assay was immunoSEQ multiplex PCR, and TCRdb's table has in-frame clones only and misses some. In the table there are more than 90,000 clones, under 70% of which are singletons. About this clone itself: Antigen: not known.

The V and J ends lost 2 bases and 0 bases respectively, with 21 bases between them. Germline values: CDR1 SGHRS, CDR2 YFSETQ. This CDR3 is 18 amino acids long. The rearrangement uses TRBV5-1 and TRBJ2-7; possible D gene TRBD2, 7 bases. The sequence was obtained from a young man in good health and CMV-seropositive. Sequencing was done on a sample of PBMCs. This CDR3 is CASSFGPSGGGSSYEQYF. The CDR3 DNA is TGCGCCAGCAGCTTTGGGCCTTCGGGCGGGGGCTCCTCCTACGAGCAGTACTTC.